Listed below are T cell receptor beta chains from one sample, sequenced in a study of T cells in localized non-small cell lung cancer. Libraries were prepared by immunoSEQ multiplex PCR; TCRdb keeps only in-frame clonotypes and omits some of them. The top ten clones hold around 8% of a sample with 1,400 or so clones, more than 30% of them seen once. Source: lung tumor tissue, taken before any cancer treatment. The source is an older male donor with stage III lung adenocarcinoma. Both conserved end residues are part of each CDR3. Each record gives: CDR3 protein, CDR3 DNA, J gene, D gene, V gene. A D gene is named only where the DNA matches it firmly.

CAWSQRGSGNTIYF	TGTGCCTGGAGCCAACGAGGATCTGGAAACACCATATATTTT	TRBJ1-3	-	TRBV30
CSGLRLAGGGTQYF	TGCAGCGGTTTACGACTAGCGGGAGGGGGGACCCAGTACTTC	TRBJ2-5	TRBD2	TRBV29-1
CASSSTELAEAFF	TGTGCCAGCAGTTCGACAGAATTGGCTGAAGCTTTCTTT	TRBJ1-1	-	TRBV28